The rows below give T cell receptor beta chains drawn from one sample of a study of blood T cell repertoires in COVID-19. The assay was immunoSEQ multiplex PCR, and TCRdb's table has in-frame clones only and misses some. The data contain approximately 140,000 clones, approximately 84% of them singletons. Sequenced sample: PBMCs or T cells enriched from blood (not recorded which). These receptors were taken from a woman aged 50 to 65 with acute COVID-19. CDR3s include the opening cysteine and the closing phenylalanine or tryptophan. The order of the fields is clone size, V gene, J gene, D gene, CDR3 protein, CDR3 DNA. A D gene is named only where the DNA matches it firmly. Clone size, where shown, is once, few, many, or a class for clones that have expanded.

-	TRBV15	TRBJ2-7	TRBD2	CATSRDLSGNYEQYF	TGTGCCACCAGCAGAGATCTTAGCGGGAACTACGAGCAGTACTTC
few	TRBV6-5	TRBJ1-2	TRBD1	CASRYRGGGYTF	TGTGCCAGCAGGTACAGGGGCGGTGGCTACACCTTC
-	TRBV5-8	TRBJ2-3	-	CASSLEATGGPDTQYF	TGTGCCAGCAGCTTGGAAGCGACCGGCGGTCCAGATACGCAGTATTTT
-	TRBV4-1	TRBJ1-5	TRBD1	CASSQVGTGGNQPQHF	TGCGCCAGCAGCCAAGTCGGAACAGGGGGAAATCAGCCCCAGCATTTT
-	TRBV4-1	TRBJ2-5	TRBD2	CASSLAGVKETQYF	TGCGCCAGCAGCCTAGCGGGAGTAAAAGAGACCCAGTACTTC
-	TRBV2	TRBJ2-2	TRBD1	CASSGTGGVPGELFF	TGTGCCAGCAGCGGGACAGGGGGGGTTCCCGGGGAGCTGTTTTTT
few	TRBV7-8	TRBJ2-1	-	CASSPTGWGVYNEQFF	TGTGCCAGCAGCCCAACCGGGTGGGGAGTCTACAATGAGCAGTTCTTC
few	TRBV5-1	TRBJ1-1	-	CASSLAGDSHTEAFF	TGCGCCAGCAGCTTGGCCGGGGACTCCCACACTGAAGCTTTCTTT
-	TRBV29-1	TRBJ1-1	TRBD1	CSANRGAGGEAFF	TGCAGCGCGAACAGGGGGGCCGGGGGTGAAGCTTTCTTT
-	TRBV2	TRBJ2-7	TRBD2	CASSVVRLAGGSYEQYF	TGTGCCAGCAGTGTTGTGAGACTAGCGGGAGGCTCCTACGAGCAGTACTTC
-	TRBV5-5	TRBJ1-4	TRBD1	CASSKGQGEEEKLFF	TGTGCCAGCAGCAAAGGACAGGGTGAGGAAGAAAAACTGTTTTTT
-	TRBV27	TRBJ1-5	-	CASSLNGAGGAGQPQHF	TGTGCCAGCAGTTTAAATGGGGCGGGGGGCGCGGGCCAGCCCCAGCATTTT
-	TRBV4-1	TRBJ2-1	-	CASSHRNEQFF	TGCGCCAGCAGCCACCGCAATGAGCAGTTCTTC
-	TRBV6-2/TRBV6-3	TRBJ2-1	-	CASSSGGAVYNEQFF	TGTGCCAGCAGCTCCGGCGGGGCAGTCTACAATGAGCAGTTCTTC
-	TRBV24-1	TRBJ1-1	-	CATSDPKAGPNTEAFF	TGTGCCACCAGTGACCCGAAGGCAGGGCCGAACACTGAAGCTTTCTTT
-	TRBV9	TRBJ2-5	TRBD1	CASSVGQGLEETQYF	TGTGCCAGCAGCGTAGGACAGGGTTTAGAGGAGACCCAGTACTTC
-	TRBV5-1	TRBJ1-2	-	CASSLTGSGYTF	TGCGCCAGCAGCTTAACAGGGTCTGGCTACACCTTC
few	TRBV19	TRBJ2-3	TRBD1	CASSYDRGTDTQYF	TGTGCCAGTAGTTACGACAGGGGCACAGATACGCAGTATTTT
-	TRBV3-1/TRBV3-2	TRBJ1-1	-	CASSLRDRNAEAFF	TGTGCCAGCAGCCTCCGCGACAGGAACGCTGAAGCTTTCTTT
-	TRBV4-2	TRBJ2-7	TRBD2	CASSQVRAGAYEQYF	TGTGCCAGCAGCCAAGTCCGGGCGGGAGCCTACGAGCAGTACTTC
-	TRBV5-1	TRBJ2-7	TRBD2	CASRSTSDGSYEQYF	TGCGCCAGCAGGTCGACTAGCGACGGTTCCTACGAGCAGTACTTC
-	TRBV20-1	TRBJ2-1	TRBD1	CSASNLGRGSEQFF	TGCAGTGCTAGTAATCTCGGCAGGGGGAGTGAGCAGTTCTTC
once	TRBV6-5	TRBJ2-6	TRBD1	CASYRGSGANVLTF	TGTGCCAGCTACAGGGGCTCTGGGGCCAACGTCCTGACTTTC
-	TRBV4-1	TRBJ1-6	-	CASSQVVSENSPLHF	TGCGCCAGCAGCCAAGTCGTATCGGAGAATTCACCCCTCCACTTT
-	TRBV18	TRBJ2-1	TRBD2	CASSIAGGPYNEQFF	TGTGCCAGCTCAATAGCGGGAGGGCCCTACAATGAGCAGTTCTTC
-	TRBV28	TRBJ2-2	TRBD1	CASSLQGVAGELFF	TGTGCCAGCAGTCTACAGGGGGTTGCCGGGGAGCTGTTTTTT
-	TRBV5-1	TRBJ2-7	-	CASSIPTVPYEQYF	TGCGCCAGCAGCATCCCGACAGTACCCTACGAGCAGTACTTC